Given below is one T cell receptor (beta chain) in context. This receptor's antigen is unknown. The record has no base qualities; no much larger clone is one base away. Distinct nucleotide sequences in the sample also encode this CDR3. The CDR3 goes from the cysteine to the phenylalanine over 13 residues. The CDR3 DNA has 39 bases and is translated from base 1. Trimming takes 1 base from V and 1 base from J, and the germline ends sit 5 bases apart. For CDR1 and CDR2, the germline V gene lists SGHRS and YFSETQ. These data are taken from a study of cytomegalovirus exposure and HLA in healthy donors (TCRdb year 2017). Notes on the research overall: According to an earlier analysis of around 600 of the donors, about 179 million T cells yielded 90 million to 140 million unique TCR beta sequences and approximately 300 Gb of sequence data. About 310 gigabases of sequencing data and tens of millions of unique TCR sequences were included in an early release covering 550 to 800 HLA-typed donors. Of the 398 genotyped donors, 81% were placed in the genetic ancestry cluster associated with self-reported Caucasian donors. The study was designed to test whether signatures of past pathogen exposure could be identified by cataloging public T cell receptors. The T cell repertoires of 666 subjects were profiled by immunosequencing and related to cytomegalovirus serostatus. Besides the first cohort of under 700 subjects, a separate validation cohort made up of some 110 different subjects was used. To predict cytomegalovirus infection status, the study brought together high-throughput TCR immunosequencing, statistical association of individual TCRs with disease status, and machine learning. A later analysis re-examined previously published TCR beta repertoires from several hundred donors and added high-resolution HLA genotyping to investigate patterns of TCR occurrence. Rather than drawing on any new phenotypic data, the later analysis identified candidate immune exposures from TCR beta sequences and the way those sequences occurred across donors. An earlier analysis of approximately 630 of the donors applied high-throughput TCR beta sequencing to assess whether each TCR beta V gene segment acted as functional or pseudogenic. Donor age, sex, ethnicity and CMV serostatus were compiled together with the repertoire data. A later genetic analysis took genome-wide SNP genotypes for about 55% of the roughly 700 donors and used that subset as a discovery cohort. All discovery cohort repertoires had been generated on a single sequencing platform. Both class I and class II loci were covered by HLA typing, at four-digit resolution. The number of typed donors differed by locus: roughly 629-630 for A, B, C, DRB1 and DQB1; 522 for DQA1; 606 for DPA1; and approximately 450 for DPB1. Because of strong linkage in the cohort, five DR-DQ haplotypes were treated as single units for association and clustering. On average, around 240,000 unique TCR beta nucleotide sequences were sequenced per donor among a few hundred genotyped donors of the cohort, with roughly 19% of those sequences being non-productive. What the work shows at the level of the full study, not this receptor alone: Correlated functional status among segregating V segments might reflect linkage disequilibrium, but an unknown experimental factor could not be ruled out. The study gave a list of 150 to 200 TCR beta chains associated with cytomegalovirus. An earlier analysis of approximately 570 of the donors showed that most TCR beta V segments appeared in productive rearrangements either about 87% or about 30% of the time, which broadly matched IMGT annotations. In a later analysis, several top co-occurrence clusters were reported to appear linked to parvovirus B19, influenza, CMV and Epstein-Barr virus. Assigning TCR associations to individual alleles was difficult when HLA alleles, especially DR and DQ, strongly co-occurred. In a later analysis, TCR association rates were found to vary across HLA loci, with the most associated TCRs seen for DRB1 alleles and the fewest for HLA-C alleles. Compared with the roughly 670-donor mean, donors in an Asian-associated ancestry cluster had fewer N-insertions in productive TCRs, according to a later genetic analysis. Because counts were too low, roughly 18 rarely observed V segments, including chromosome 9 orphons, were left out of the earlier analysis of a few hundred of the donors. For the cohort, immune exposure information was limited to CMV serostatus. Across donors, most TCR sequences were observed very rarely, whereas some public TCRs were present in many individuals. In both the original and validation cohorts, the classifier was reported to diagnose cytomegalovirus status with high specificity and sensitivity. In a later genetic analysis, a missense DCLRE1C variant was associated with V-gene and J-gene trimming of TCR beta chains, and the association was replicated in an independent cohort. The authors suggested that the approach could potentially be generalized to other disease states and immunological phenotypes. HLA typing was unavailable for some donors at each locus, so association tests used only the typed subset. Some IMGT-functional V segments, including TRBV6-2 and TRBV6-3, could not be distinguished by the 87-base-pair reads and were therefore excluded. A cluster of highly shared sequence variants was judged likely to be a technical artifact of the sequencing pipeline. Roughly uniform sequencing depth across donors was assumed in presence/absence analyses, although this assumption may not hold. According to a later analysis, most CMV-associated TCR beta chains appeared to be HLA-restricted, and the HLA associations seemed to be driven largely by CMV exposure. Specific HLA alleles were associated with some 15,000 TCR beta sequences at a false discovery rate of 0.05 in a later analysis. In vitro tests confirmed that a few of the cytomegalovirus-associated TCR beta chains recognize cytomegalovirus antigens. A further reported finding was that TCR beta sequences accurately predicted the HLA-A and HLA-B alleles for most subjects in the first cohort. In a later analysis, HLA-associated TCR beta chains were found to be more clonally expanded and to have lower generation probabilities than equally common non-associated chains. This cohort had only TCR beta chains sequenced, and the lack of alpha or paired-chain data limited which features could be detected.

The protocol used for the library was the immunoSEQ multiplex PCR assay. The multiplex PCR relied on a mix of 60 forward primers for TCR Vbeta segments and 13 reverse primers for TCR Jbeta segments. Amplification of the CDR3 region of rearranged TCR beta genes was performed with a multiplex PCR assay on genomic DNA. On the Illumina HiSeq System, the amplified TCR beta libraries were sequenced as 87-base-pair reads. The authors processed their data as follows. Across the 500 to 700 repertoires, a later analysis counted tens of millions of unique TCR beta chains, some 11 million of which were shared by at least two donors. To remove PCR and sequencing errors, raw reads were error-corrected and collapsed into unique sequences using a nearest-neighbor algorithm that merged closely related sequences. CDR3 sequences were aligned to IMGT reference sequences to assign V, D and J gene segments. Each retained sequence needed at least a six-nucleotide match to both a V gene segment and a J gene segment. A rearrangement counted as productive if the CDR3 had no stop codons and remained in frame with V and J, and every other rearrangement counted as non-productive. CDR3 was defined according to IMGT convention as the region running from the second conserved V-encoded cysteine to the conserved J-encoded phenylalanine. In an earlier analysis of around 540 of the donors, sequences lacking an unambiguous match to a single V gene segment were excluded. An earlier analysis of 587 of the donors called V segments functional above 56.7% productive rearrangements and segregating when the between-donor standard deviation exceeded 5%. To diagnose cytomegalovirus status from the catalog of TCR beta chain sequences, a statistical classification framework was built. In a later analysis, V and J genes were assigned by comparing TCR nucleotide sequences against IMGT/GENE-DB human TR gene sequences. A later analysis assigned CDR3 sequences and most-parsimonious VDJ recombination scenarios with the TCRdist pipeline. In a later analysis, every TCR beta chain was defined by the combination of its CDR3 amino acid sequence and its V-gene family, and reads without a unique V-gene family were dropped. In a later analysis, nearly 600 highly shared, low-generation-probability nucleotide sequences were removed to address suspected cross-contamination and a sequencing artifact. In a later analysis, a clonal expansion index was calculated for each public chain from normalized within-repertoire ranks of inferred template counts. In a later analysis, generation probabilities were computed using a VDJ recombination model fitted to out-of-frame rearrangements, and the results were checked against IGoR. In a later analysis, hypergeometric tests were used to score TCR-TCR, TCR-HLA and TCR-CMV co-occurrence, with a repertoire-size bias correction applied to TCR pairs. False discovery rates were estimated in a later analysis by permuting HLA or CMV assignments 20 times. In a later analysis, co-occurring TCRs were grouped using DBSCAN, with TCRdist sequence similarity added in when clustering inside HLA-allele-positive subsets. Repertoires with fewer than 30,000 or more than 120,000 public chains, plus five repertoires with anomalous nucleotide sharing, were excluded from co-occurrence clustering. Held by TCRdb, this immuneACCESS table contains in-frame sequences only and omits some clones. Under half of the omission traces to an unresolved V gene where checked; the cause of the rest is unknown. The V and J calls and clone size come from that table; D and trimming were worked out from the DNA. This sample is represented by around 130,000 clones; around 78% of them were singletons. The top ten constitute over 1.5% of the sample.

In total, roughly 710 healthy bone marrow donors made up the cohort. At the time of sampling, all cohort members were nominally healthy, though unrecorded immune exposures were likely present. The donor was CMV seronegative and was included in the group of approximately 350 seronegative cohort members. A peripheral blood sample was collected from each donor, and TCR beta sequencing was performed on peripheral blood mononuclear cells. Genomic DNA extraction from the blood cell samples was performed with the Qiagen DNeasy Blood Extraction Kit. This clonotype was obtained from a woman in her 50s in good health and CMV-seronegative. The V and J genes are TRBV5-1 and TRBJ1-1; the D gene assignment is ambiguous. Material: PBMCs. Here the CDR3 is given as CASSLPGNTEAFF. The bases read TGCGCCAGCAGCTTGCCCGGGAACACTGAAGCTTTCTTT.